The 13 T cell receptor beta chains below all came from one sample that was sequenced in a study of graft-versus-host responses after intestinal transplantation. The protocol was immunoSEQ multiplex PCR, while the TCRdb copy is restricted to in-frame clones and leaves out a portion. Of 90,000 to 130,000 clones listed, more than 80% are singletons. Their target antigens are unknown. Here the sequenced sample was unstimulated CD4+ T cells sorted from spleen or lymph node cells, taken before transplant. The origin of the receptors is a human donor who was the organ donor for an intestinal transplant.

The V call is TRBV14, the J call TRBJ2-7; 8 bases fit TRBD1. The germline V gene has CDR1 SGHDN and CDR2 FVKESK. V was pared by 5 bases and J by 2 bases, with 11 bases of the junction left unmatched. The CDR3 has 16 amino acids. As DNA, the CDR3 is TGTGCCAGCAGCTTGACGGGACAGGTCTTCCCCTACGAGCAGTACTTC. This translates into CASSLTGQVFPYEQYF.

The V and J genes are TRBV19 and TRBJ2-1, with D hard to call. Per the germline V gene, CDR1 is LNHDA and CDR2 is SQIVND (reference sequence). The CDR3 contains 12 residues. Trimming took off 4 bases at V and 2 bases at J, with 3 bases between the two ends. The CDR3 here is CASSSPYNEQFF. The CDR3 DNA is TGTGCCAGTAGTAGTCCCTACAATGAGCAGTTCTTC.

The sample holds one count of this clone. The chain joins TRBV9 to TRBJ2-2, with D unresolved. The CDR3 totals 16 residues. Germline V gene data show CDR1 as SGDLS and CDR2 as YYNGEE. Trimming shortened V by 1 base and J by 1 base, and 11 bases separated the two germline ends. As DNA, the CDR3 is TGTGCCAGCAGCGTATCTGGGAACGTGAACACCGGGGAGCTGTTTTTT. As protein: CASSVSGNVNTGELFF.

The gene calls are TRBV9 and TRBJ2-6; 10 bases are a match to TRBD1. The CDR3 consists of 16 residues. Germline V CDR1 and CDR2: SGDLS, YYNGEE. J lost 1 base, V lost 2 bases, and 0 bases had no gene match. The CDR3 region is CASSVDRGSGANVLTF. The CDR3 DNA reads TGTGCCAGCAGCGTGGACAGGGGGTCTGGGGCCAACGTCCTGACTTTC.

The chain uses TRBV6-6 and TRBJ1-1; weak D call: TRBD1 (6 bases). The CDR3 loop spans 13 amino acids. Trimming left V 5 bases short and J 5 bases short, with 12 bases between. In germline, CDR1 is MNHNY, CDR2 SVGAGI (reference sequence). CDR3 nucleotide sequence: TGTGCCAGCAGTCTATGGGGGCCTACTGAAGCTTTCTTT. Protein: CASSLWGPTEAFF.

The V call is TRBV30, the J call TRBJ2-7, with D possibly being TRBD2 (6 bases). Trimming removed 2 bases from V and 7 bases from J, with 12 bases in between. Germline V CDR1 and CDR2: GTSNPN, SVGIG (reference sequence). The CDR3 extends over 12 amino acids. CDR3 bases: TGTGCCTGGAGTCCCCCGGAGGGAGAGCAGTACTTC. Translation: CAWSPPEGEQYF. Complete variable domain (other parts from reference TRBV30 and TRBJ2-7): SQTIHQWPATLVQPVGSPLSLECTVEGTSNPNLYWYRQAAGRGLQLLFYSVGIGQISSEVPQNLSASRPQDRQFILSSKKLLLSDSGFYLCAWSPPEGEQYFGPGTRLTVT.

CDR3 DNA sequence: TGTGCCTGGAGCGCGGGACTAGCGAACGAGCAGTACTTC. Translating it yields CAWSAGLANEQYF. The chain joins TRBV30 to TRBJ2-7, with 10 bases aligning to TRBD2. Germline-derived CDR1 and CDR2 are GTSNPN and SVGIG (reference sequence). This CDR3 contains 13 residues. V was pared by 3 bases and J by 5 bases, with 4 bases of the junction left unmatched.

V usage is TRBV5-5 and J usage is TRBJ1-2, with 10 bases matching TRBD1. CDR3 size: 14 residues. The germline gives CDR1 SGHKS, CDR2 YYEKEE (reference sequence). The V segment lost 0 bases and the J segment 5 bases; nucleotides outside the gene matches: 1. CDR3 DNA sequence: TGTGCCAGCAGCTTGGGACAGGGGGCATATGGCTACACCTTC. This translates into CASSLGQGAYGYTF.

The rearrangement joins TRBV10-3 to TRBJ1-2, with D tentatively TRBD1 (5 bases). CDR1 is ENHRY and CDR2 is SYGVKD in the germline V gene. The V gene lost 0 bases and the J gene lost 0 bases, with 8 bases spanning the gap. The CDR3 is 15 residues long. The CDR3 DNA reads TGTGCCATCAGTGAGTCGGGAGGGGCTAACTATGGCTACACCTTC. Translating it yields CAISESGGANYGYTF.

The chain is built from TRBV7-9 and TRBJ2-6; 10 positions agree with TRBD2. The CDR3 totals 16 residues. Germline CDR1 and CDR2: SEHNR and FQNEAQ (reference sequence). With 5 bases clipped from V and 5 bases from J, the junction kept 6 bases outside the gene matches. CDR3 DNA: TGTGCCAGCAGCCCTAGCGGGAGTATCTGGGCCAACGTCCTGACTTTC. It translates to CASSPSGSIWANVLTF.

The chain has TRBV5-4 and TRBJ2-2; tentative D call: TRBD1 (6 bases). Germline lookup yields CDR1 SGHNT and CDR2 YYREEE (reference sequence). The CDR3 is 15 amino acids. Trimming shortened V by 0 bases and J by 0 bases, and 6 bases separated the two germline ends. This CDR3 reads CASSLDRANTGELFF. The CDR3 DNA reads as TGTGCCAGCAGCTTGGACAGGGCGAACACCGGGGAGCTGTTTTTT. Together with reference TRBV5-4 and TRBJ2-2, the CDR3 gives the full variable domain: ETGVTQSPTHLIKTRGQQVTLRCSSQSGHNTVSWYQQALGQGPQFIFQYYREEENGRGNFPPRFSGLQFPNYSSELNVNALELDDSALYLCASSLDRANTGELFFGEGSRLTVL.

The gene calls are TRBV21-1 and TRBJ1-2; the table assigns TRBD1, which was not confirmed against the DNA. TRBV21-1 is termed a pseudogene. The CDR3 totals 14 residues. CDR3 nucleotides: TGTGCCAGCAGCCTCCCGACAGGGAAGAATGGCTACACCTTC. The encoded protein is CASSLPTGKNGYTF.

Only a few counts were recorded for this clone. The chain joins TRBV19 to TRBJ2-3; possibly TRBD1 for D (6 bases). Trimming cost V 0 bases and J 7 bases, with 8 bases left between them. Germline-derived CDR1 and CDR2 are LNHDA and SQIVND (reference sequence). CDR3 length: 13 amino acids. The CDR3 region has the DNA TGTGCCAGTAGTATAGACAGGGGAAATACGCAGTATTTT. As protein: CASSIDRGNTQYF.